This T cell receptor beta chain was retrieved from a study of technical replicates of blood from a handful of donors (dated by TCRdb to about 2017). Points on this clone: The specificity of this receptor is unknown. No clone much larger than this one lies a single base away; base qualities are absent.

Library construction relied on the immunoSEQ multiplex PCR assay. TCRdb mirrors the immuneACCESS table, restricted to in-frame sequences. Some clones are absent from its copies; in checked studies, under half trace to an unresolved V gene, and the reason for the others is unknown. In all, the sample holds roughly 100,000 clones, and approximately 96% of those were seen once. In total, the top ten clones hold under 0.45% of the sample. Sequencing was done on a sample of T cells isolated from PBMCs. The TCR originated in a human donor in good health.

The CDR3 here reads CASSRTDTEQYF. The DNA is as follows: TGTGCCAGCTCACGGACAGATACCGAGCAGTACTTC. The rearrangement combines TRBV18 with TRBJ2-7, with TRBD1 perhaps the D gene, on 6 matching bases. Based on the germline V gene, the CDR1 and CDR2 sequences are KGHSH and LQKENI. Relative to germline, V is 4 bases shorter and J is 6 bases shorter, with 10 bases between their ends. Including the terminal cysteine and phenylalanine, the CDR3 comprises 12 residues. Left in the record is the CDR3 DNA by itself, 36 bases read in frame from the first base.